This record looks at one T cell receptor beta chain sequence and its context. As handled by the study authors: Estimated nucleated cell counts came from reference gene primer amplification. Only in-frame clones appear in the TCRdb table, and some are missing; sequencing was by immunoSEQ multiplex PCR. That table is the source of V, J and clone size, and D and trimming were worked out from the DNA. Of about 180,000 clones listed, about 90% are singletons. Cohort placement rested on clinical history that participants reported themselves. The data derive from a study of blood T cell repertoires in COVID-19. Study at large: Researchers got acute and convalescent COVID-19 samples from the United States, Italy and Spain.

The germline V gene has CDR1 SGHNT and CDR2 YYREEE (reference sequence). The V segment lost 0 bases and the J segment 2 bases; nucleotides outside the gene matches: 1. The CDR3 loop spans 15 amino acids. The receptor comes from a woman aged 18-29 years who had recovered from COVID-19. The chain links TRBV5-4 to TRBJ2-7; TRBD2 matches 11 bases. The source material was PBMCs or T cells enriched from blood (not recorded which). The CDR3 protein is CASSLALAGAYEQYF. Here the CDR3 DNA reads TGTGCCAGCAGCTTGGCACTAGCGGGGGCCTACGAGCAGTACTTC.